A selection of T cell receptor beta chains follows, all from one sample in a study of blood T cell repertoires in COVID-19. Assay used: immunoSEQ multiplex PCR; TCRdb lists only in-frame clones, some missing. Of about 140,000 clones detected, 88% appear once; the ten largest clones hold 2.5%. The material sequenced was peripheral blood. Receptors were obtained from a human donor with COVID-19, enrolled during active disease. The donor label of this sample is uncertain. Each CDR3 is given with its conserved first and last residue. D genes are given only for firm matches. Not all rows give a size; the values are once, few, many and, for expanded clones, a class.

d_call: TRBD1
clone_size: NA
v_call: TRBV5-4
j_call: TRBJ1-4
cdr3_aa: CASSSAGGGNEKLFF
cdr3_nt: TGTGCCAGCAGCTCCGCAGGGGGCGGTAATGAAAAACTGTTTTTT

d_call: TRBD1
clone_size: NA
v_call: TRBV7-9
j_call: TRBJ2-1
cdr3_aa: CASRGTGVNEQFF
cdr3_nt: TGTGCCAGCAGGGGGACAGGGGTTAATGAGCAGTTCTTC

d_call: NA
clone_size: NA
v_call: TRBV9
j_call: TRBJ1-1
cdr3_aa: CASSASLGTSNTEAFF
cdr3_nt: TGTGCCAGCAGCGCCAGCCTCGGGACATCAAACACTGAAGCTTTCTTT

d_call: TRBD2
clone_size: NA
v_call: TRBV11-3
j_call: TRBJ2-7
cdr3_aa: CASSLEGLAGGSVQYF
cdr3_nt: TGTGCCAGCAGCTTAGAAGGTTTGGCGGGAGGTTCGGTGCAGTACTTC

d_call: NA
clone_size: NA
v_call: TRBV19
j_call: TRBJ1-5
cdr3_aa: CASSIGGPILESQPQHF
cdr3_nt: TGTGCCAGTAGTATTGGAGGGCCGATTTTGGAGAGTCAGCCCCAGCATTTT

d_call: TRBD1
clone_size: NA
v_call: TRBV11-2
j_call: TRBJ2-7
cdr3_aa: CASSFPGQGGSYEQYF
cdr3_nt: TGTGCCAGCAGCTTCCCTGGACAGGGGGGATCATACGAGCAGTACTTC

d_call: NA
clone_size: NA
v_call: TRBV9
j_call: TRBJ2-3
cdr3_aa: CASSDDFRLDPSTDTQYF
cdr3_nt: TGTGCCAGCAGCGATGACTTTAGACTAGACCCTAGCACAGATACGCAGTATTTT

d_call: NA
clone_size: NA
v_call: TRBV19
j_call: TRBJ1-2
cdr3_aa: CASTELGGIAMRGYTF
cdr3_nt: TGTGCCAGCACAGAGCTGGGGGGAATCGCTATGCGGGGCTACACCTTC

d_call: NA
clone_size: NA
v_call: TRBV2
j_call: TRBJ2-5
cdr3_aa: CASSLHRETQYF
cdr3_nt: TGTGCCAGCAGCCTGCACCGGGAGACCCAGTACTTC

d_call: NA
clone_size: once
v_call: TRBV19
j_call: TRBJ2-1
cdr3_aa: CASNSGDDGEQFF
cdr3_nt: TGTGCCAGTAATAGCGGAGATGACGGTGAGCAGTTCTTC

d_call: TRBD2
clone_size: NA
v_call: TRBV5-5
j_call: TRBJ2-3
cdr3_aa: CASSLVGSGAGEVTDTQYF
cdr3_nt: TGTGCCAGCAGCCTGGTGGGTAGCGGGGCCGGGGAAGTCACAGATACGCAGTATTTT

d_call: NA
clone_size: NA
v_call: TRBV4-2
j_call: TRBJ1-2
cdr3_aa: CASSQEGGQYGYTF
cdr3_nt: TGTGCCAGCAGCCAAGAGGGGGGGCAGTATGGCTACACCTTC

d_call: NA
clone_size: NA
v_call: TRBV6-1
j_call: TRBJ1-1
cdr3_aa: CASSEGQTEAFF
cdr3_nt: TGTGCCAGCAGTGAAGGACAGACAGAAGCTTTCTTT

d_call: NA
clone_size: NA
v_call: TRBV6-2/TRBV6-3
j_call: TRBJ2-7
cdr3_aa: CASSPTRGEQYF
cdr3_nt: TGTGCCAGCAGCCCAACTCGGGGCGAGCAGTACTTC

d_call: NA
clone_size: NA
v_call: TRBV10-3
j_call: TRBJ1-5
cdr3_aa: CAISAGEDNQPQHF
cdr3_nt: TGTGCCATCAGTGCGGGGGAGGACAATCAGCCCCAGCATTTT

d_call: NA
clone_size: NA
v_call: TRBV6-6
j_call: TRBJ1-1
cdr3_aa: CASSYGGLNTEAFF
cdr3_nt: TGTGCCAGCAGTTACGGAGGACTGAACACTGAAGCTTTCTTT

d_call: NA
clone_size: NA
v_call: TRBV5-1
j_call: TRBJ2-3
cdr3_aa: CASSLGGGLSTDTQYF
cdr3_nt: TGCGCCAGCAGCTTGGGCGGGGGCCTCAGCACAGATACGCAGTATTTT

d_call: TRBD1
clone_size: NA
v_call: TRBV5-1
j_call: TRBJ1-4
cdr3_aa: CASSLSPTGAEKLFF
cdr3_nt: TGCGCCAGCAGCTTGAGCCCGACAGGGGCTGAAAAACTGTTTTTT

d_call: NA
clone_size: NA
v_call: TRBV28
j_call: TRBJ1-1
cdr3_aa: CASSTAALGVTEAFF
cdr3_nt: TGTGCCAGCAGTACCGCTGCCTTAGGAGTCACTGAAGCTTTCTTT

d_call: NA
clone_size: once
v_call: TRBV6-1
j_call: TRBJ1-5
cdr3_aa: CASSEWRGDSNQPQHF
cdr3_nt: TGTGCCAGCAGTGAATGGCGCGGGGATAGCAATCAGCCCCAGCATTTT

d_call: TRBD2
clone_size: NA
v_call: TRBV5-4
j_call: TRBJ2-2
cdr3_aa: CASSLGLAGGPETGELFF
cdr3_nt: TGTGCCAGCAGCTTGGGACTAGCGGGGGGGCCTGAGACCGGGGAGCTGTTTTTT

d_call: NA
clone_size: NA
v_call: TRBV19
j_call: TRBJ1-5
cdr3_aa: CASSIQGGGQPQHF
cdr3_nt: TGTGCCAGTAGTATCCAGGGCGGGGGTCAGCCCCAGCATTTT

d_call: TRBD1
clone_size: NA
v_call: TRBV6-5
j_call: TRBJ2-5
cdr3_aa: CAITRDRVYETQYF
cdr3_nt: TGTGCCATTACTCGGGACAGGGTTTATGAGACCCAGTACTTC

d_call: NA
clone_size: NA
v_call: TRBV15
j_call: TRBJ2-7
cdr3_aa: CATSPFGLNYEQYF
cdr3_nt: TGTGCCACCTCCCCCTTTGGCCTGAACTACGAGCAGTACTTC

d_call: NA
clone_size: NA
v_call: TRBV5-1
j_call: TRBJ2-7
cdr3_aa: CASREGAETYEQYF
cdr3_nt: TGCGCCAGCCGGGAGGGGGCTGAGACCTACGAGCAGTACTTC

d_call: NA
clone_size: NA
v_call: TRBV2
j_call: TRBJ2-5
cdr3_aa: CASSEEGGETQYF
cdr3_nt: TGTGCCAGCAGTGAGGAGGGCGGGGAGACCCAGTACTTC

d_call: TRBD2
clone_size: NA
v_call: TRBV6-6
j_call: TRBJ2-6
cdr3_aa: CASSRLAGGTGANVLTF
cdr3_nt: TGTGCCAGCAGCCGACTAGCGGGGGGGACTGGGGCCAACGTCCTGACTTTC

d_call: NA
clone_size: NA
v_call: TRBV12-3/TRBV12-4
j_call: TRBJ1-5
cdr3_aa: CASSSFLWPQHF
cdr3_nt: TGTGCCAGCAGTTCCTTTTTGTGGCCCCAGCATTTT

d_call: NA
clone_size: NA
v_call: TRBV13
j_call: TRBJ1-3
cdr3_aa: CASSLGRGNTIYF
cdr3_nt: TGTGCCAGCAGCTTAGGCAGGGGCAACACCATATATTTT

d_call: NA
clone_size: few
v_call: TRBV30
j_call: TRBJ1-5
cdr3_aa: CAWSPGTSGQPQHF
cdr3_nt: TGTGCCTGGAGTCCCGGGACATCCGGCCAGCCCCAGCATTTT

d_call: NA
clone_size: NA
v_call: TRBV2
j_call: TRBJ2-5
cdr3_aa: CASVGGASGGETQYF
cdr3_nt: TGTGCCAGCGTGGGTGGAGCCTCTGGAGGAGAGACCCAGTACTTC

d_call: NA
clone_size: NA
v_call: TRBV15
j_call: TRBJ1-2
cdr3_aa: CATSRDLAAGRYGYTF
cdr3_nt: TGTGCCACCAGCAGAGATCTAGCGGCAGGAAGATATGGCTACACCTTC

d_call: NA
clone_size: NA
v_call: TRBV6-1
j_call: TRBJ1-4
cdr3_aa: CASSEGQTGHEKLFF
cdr3_nt: TGTGCCAGCAGTGAAGGACAGACAGGTCATGAAAAACTGTTTTTT

d_call: NA
clone_size: NA
v_call: TRBV18
j_call: TRBJ1-3
cdr3_aa: CASSPPAMTGNTIYF
cdr3_nt: TGTGCCAGCTCACCACCGGCCATGACTGGAAACACCATATATTTT

d_call: NA
clone_size: NA
v_call: TRBV5-5
j_call: TRBJ2-5
cdr3_aa: CASSLATAQETQYF
cdr3_nt: TGTGCCAGCAGCTTGGCAACAGCCCAAGAGACCCAGTACTTC

d_call: NA
clone_size: NA
v_call: TRBV10-1
j_call: TRBJ2-5
cdr3_aa: CASSDLVGSQETQYF
cdr3_nt: TGCGCCAGCAGTGATTTGGTGGGGAGTCAAGAGACCCAGTACTTC

d_call: NA
clone_size: NA
v_call: TRBV5-1
j_call: TRBJ2-1
cdr3_aa: CASSLVGGHNNEQFF
cdr3_nt: TGCGCCAGCAGCTTGGTTGGGGGCCACAACAATGAGCAGTTCTTC

d_call: NA
clone_size: NA
v_call: TRBV3-1/TRBV3-2
j_call: TRBJ2-2
cdr3_aa: CASSQSGTGPTGELFF
cdr3_nt: TGTGCCAGCAGCCAATCCGGGACTGGGCCCACCGGGGAGCTGTTTTTT

d_call: TRBD1
clone_size: NA
v_call: TRBV2
j_call: TRBJ2-5
cdr3_aa: CASRTLDREAETQYF
cdr3_nt: TGTGCCAGCAGAACCCTGGACAGGGAGGCGGAGACCCAGTACTTC

d_call: TRBD1
clone_size: NA
v_call: TRBV7-9
j_call: TRBJ1-1
cdr3_aa: CASSGTAGTGGTEAFF
cdr3_nt: TGTGCCAGCAGCGGTACCGCCGGGACAGGGGGCACTGAAGCTTTCTTT

d_call: TRBD1
clone_size: NA
v_call: TRBV9
j_call: TRBJ1-1
cdr3_aa: CASSVDPTGGGTEAFF
cdr3_nt: TGTGCCAGCAGCGTGGACCCGACAGGGGGAGGGACTGAAGCTTTCTTT

d_call: NA
clone_size: few
v_call: TRBV3-1/TRBV3-2
j_call: TRBJ1-3
cdr3_aa: CASSQAGSPNTIYF
cdr3_nt: TGTGCCAGCAGCCAAGCCGGGTCCCCGAACACCATATATTTT